The T cell receptor (beta chain) under discussion was sequenced for a study of cytomegalovirus exposure and HLA in healthy donors. Study-wide points: Later on, an analysis found that several of the most significant clusters appeared to be linked to common viral pathogens, which included parvovirus B19. Later work found that TCR association rates differed between HLA loci; DRB1 had the most and HLA-C the fewest. Later findings reportedly placed an Asian-associated ancestry cluster below the roughly 700-donor mean for N-insertions.

This clone was detected a few times. Antigen: not known. This CDR3 has 14 residues. Germline-derived CDR1 and CDR2 are MNHEY and SVGAGI. V gave up 6 bases and J gave up 2 bases, with 14 bases separating them. Primers included in the PCR were 60 Vbeta and 13 Jbeta primers. Sequencing used immunoSEQ multiplex PCR; TCRdb keeps in-frame clones, though not all of them. The sample carries some 99,000 clones, roughly three quarters recorded once. The sequenced sample was PBMCs. The receptor's source is a female donor in good health and CMV-seronegative. The genes are TRBV6-5 and TRBJ2-7; TRBD1 is a possible D gene (6 bases). Written as DNA, the CDR3 is TGTGCCAGCAGACCAACGGGACAAACCTACGAGCAGTACTTC. Translated: CASRPTGQTYEQYF.